The rows below give T cell receptor beta chains drawn from one sample of a study of cytomegalovirus exposure and HLA in healthy donors. Sequencing was performed with immunoSEQ multiplex PCR; in TCRdb, only in-frame clones are kept and a portion is missing. This table has about 340,000 clones, just over 85% appearing once. The sequenced material came from PBMCs. The receptors here all came from a young woman in good health and CMV-seronegative. CDR3s include the opening cysteine and the closing phenylalanine or tryptophan.

v_call: TRBV7-9; j_call: TRBJ2-5; cdr3_aa: CASSFPVQETQYF
v_call: TRBV27; j_call: TRBJ2-1; cdr3_aa: CASSSDWNNEQFF
v_call: TRBV4-3; j_call: TRBJ2-2; cdr3_aa: CASSPRRGAGELFF
v_call: TRBV2; j_call: TRBJ2-3; cdr3_aa: CASSEYGLAGGGDPDTQYF
v_call: TRBV27; j_call: TRBJ2-3; cdr3_aa: CASRAPGGYTDTQYF
v_call: TRBV5-1; j_call: TRBJ2-3; cdr3_aa: CASSLAQGTDTQYF
v_call: TRBV23-1; j_call: TRBJ2-7; cdr3_aa: CASYTGQGNYEQYF
v_call: TRBV6-1; j_call: TRBJ2-5; cdr3_aa: CASSERLATSETQYF
v_call: TRBV4-1; j_call: TRBJ1-2; cdr3_aa: CASSQDRTLYGYTF
v_call: TRBV27; j_call: TRBJ2-7; cdr3_aa: CASSLSSSGGQYEQYF
v_call: TRBV4-2; j_call: TRBJ2-7; cdr3_aa: CASSQDKTEPYEQYF
v_call: TRBV5-1; j_call: TRBJ1-1; cdr3_aa: CASSLVTGLLNTEAFF
v_call: TRBV27; j_call: TRBJ2-3; cdr3_aa: CASSSSRGGRYTDTQYF
v_call: TRBV7-2; j_call: TRBJ2-7; cdr3_aa: CASSPGGSYEQYF
v_call: TRBV18; j_call: TRBJ2-7; cdr3_aa: CASSQFRDRDYEQYF
v_call: TRBV5-5; j_call: TRBJ2-5; cdr3_aa: CASSFVGEETQYF
v_call: TRBV4-1; j_call: TRBJ2-2; cdr3_aa: CASSQEVANTGELFF
v_call: TRBV6-1; j_call: TRBJ2-7; cdr3_aa: CASSETSDYEQYF
v_call: TRBV13; j_call: TRBJ2-7; cdr3_aa: CASSGGVLSSYEQYF
v_call: TRBV6-5; j_call: TRBJ2-7; cdr3_aa: CASSYLLEQYF
v_call: TRBV29-1; j_call: TRBJ1-1; cdr3_aa: CSVVRVDTEAFF
v_call: TRBV7-9; j_call: TRBJ2-7; cdr3_aa: CASIKGGDRVYEQYF
v_call: TRBV7-3; j_call: TRBJ2-1; cdr3_aa: CASSFRGQTDNEQFF
v_call: TRBV2; j_call: TRBJ2-3; cdr3_aa: CARDRPSTDTQYF
v_call: TRBV28; j_call: TRBJ1-2; cdr3_aa: CASSRRGGSNYGYTF
v_call: TRBV6-5; j_call: TRBJ2-3; cdr3_aa: CASSSRWEETDTQYF
v_call: TRBV2; j_call: TRBJ2-5; cdr3_aa: CASSEVPGGGATQYF
v_call: TRBV18; j_call: TRBJ1-1; cdr3_aa: CASSQGQNMNTEAFF
v_call: TRBV4-1; j_call: TRBJ2-3; cdr3_aa: CASSQGLADTTDTQYF
v_call: TRBV28; j_call: TRBJ2-1; cdr3_aa: CASSPLNSGREGNEQFF
v_call: TRBV14; j_call: TRBJ2-7; cdr3_aa: CASSPTGNPGYEQYF
v_call: TRBV2; j_call: TRBJ2-2; cdr3_aa: CASRAGGELFF
v_call: TRBV10-1; j_call: TRBJ2-2; cdr3_aa: CARNRAGSNTGELFF